The present T cell receptor beta chain was sequenced within a study of blood T cell repertoires in COVID-19. Study information: From the United States, Italy and Spain came samples of acute and convalescent COVID-19. From T cells, B-cell-depleted T cells, or PBMCs came the material, which was cDNA or gDNA.

TCRdb keeps only in-frame clones here, not all; method: immunoSEQ multiplex PCR. The data contain roughly 250,000 clones, about 79% of them singletons. The CDR3 consists of 12 residues. With 3 bases clipped from V and 7 bases from J, the junction kept 4 bases outside the gene matches. Germline V gene sequence: CDR1 DFQATT, CDR2 SNEGSKA (reference sequence). The clonotype originates from a woman older than 75 with acute or convalescent COVID-19. The chain joins TRBV20-1 to TRBJ1-2, with TRBD1 identical over 8 bases. Sequences were obtained from peripheral blood. The CDR3 DNA sequence: TGCAGTGCTAGTCAGGGGGCGGCTGGCTACACCTTC. Encoded protein: CSASQGAAGYTF.